This is a list of T cell receptor beta chains from one sample in a study of blood T cell repertoires in COVID-19. Method: immunoSEQ multiplex PCR; TCRdb's copy keeps in-frame clones and lacks some. The data contain approximately 210,000 clones, 80% to 90% of them singletons. The sample was peripheral blood. The receptors here all came from a human donor in a cohort sampled during active COVID-19. CDR3s include the opening cysteine and the closing phenylalanine or tryptophan. D genes are given only for firm matches. Clone sizes are given selectively: once, few, many, or a class where the clone is expanded.

cdr3_length: 12; v_call: TRBV3-1/TRBV3-2; j_call: TRBJ2-1; clone_size: NA; d_call: NA; cdr3_aa: CASSFRGDEQFF; cdr3_nt: TGTGCCAGCAGTTTCAGGGGCGATGAGCAGTTCTTC
cdr3_length: 11; v_call: TRBV25-1; j_call: TRBJ1-2; clone_size: NA; d_call: NA; cdr3_aa: CGSERPYGYTF; cdr3_nt: TGTGGGAGCGAGCGACCCTATGGCTACACCTTC
cdr3_length: 13; v_call: TRBV27; j_call: TRBJ2-3; clone_size: NA; d_call: TRBD1; cdr3_aa: CASRDRGSDTQYF; cdr3_nt: TGTGCCAGCAGGGACAGGGGTTCAGATACGCAGTATTTT
cdr3_length: 20; v_call: TRBV19; j_call: TRBJ2-6; clone_size: NA; d_call: TRBD1; cdr3_aa: CASSETLARGLSSGANVLTF; cdr3_nt: TGTGCCAGTAGTGAAACACTCGCCAGGGGGCTTTCCTCTGGGGCCAACGTCCTGACTTTC
cdr3_length: 13; v_call: TRBV12-3/TRBV12-4; j_call: TRBJ2-5; clone_size: NA; d_call: NA; cdr3_aa: CASSAGQKETQYF; cdr3_nt: TGTGCCAGCAGTGCGGGACAGAAAGAGACCCAGTACTTC
cdr3_length: 13; v_call: TRBV12-3/TRBV12-4; j_call: TRBJ1-5; clone_size: few; d_call: TRBD1; cdr3_aa: CASSQDRGQPQHF; cdr3_nt: TGTGCCAGCAGCCAGGACAGGGGACAGCCCCAGCATTTT
cdr3_length: 14; v_call: TRBV10-3; j_call: TRBJ2-7; clone_size: NA; d_call: NA; cdr3_aa: CAISGKRVTYEQYF; cdr3_nt: TGTGCCATCAGTGGAAAGAGGGTTACATACGAGCAGTACTTC
cdr3_length: 14; v_call: TRBV19; j_call: TRBJ2-3; clone_size: few; d_call: NA; cdr3_aa: CASTPTGGRTTQYF; cdr3_nt: TGTGCCAGTACTCCTACCGGGGGACGGACTACGCAGTATTTT
cdr3_length: 14; v_call: TRBV6-2/TRBV6-3; j_call: TRBJ2-7; clone_size: few; d_call: TRBD2; cdr3_aa: CASSYSGLVYEQYF; cdr3_nt: TGTGCCAGCAGTTATTCGGGACTAGTATACGAGCAGTACTTC
cdr3_length: 16; v_call: TRBV3-1/TRBV3-2; j_call: TRBJ2-7; clone_size: once; d_call: TRBD2; cdr3_aa: CASSQNRDYTIYEQYF; cdr3_nt: TGTGCCAGCAGCCAAAACCGGGACTATACGATATACGAGCAGTACTTC
cdr3_length: 14; v_call: TRBV7-9; j_call: TRBJ1-1; clone_size: NA; d_call: NA; cdr3_aa: CASSPTGSGTEAFF; cdr3_nt: TGTGCCAGCAGCCCCACGGGAAGCGGCACTGAAGCTTTCTTT
cdr3_length: 15; v_call: TRBV18; j_call: TRBJ2-5; clone_size: NA; d_call: TRBD2; cdr3_aa: CASSPSGGGEVTQYF; cdr3_nt: TGTGCCAGCTCACCCTCCGGGGGGGGCGAGGTGACCCAGTACTTC
cdr3_length: 14; v_call: TRBV7-2; j_call: TRBJ2-7; clone_size: NA; d_call: NA; cdr3_aa: CASSLKASVYEQYF; cdr3_nt: TGTGCCAGCAGCTTAAAGGCTAGCGTGTACGAGCAGTACTTC
cdr3_length: 13; v_call: TRBV28; j_call: TRBJ2-5; clone_size: NA; d_call: TRBD1; cdr3_aa: CASNRQGEETQYF; cdr3_nt: TGTGCCAGCAACAGACAGGGGGAAGAGACCCAGTACTTC
cdr3_length: 13; v_call: TRBV7-8; j_call: TRBJ2-7; clone_size: NA; d_call: NA; cdr3_aa: CASSLGVAYEQYF; cdr3_nt: TGTGCCAGCAGCTTAGGAGTGGCCTACGAGCAGTACTTC
cdr3_length: 14; v_call: TRBV5-4; j_call: TRBJ1-4; clone_size: NA; d_call: NA; cdr3_aa: CASRRLKTPEKLFF; cdr3_nt: TGTGCCAGCAGGAGACTGAAAACCCCTGAAAAACTGTTTTTT
cdr3_length: 15; v_call: TRBV2; j_call: TRBJ1-2; clone_size: NA; d_call: TRBD1; cdr3_aa: CASSERDSPFYGYTF; cdr3_nt: TGTGCCAGCAGTGAACGGGACAGTCCCTTCTATGGCTACACCTTC
cdr3_length: 16; v_call: TRBV3-1/TRBV3-2; j_call: TRBJ2-2; clone_size: NA; d_call: TRBD1; cdr3_aa: CASSLQRGQGTGELFF; cdr3_nt: TGTGCCAGCAGCCTCCAGAGAGGACAGGGCACCGGGGAGCTGTTTTTT
cdr3_length: 16; v_call: TRBV6-5; j_call: TRBJ1-2; clone_size: NA; d_call: NA; cdr3_aa: CASSYYSETAVYGYTF; cdr3_nt: TGTGCCAGCAGTTATTACTCCGAGACAGCTGTCTATGGCTACACCTTC
cdr3_length: 16; v_call: TRBV6-5; j_call: TRBJ1-3; clone_size: once; d_call: NA; cdr3_aa: CASSYSITGSGNTIYF; cdr3_nt: TGTGCCAGCAGTTACTCGATCACAGGCTCTGGAAACACCATATATTTT
cdr3_length: 13; v_call: TRBV30; j_call: TRBJ2-7; clone_size: NA; d_call: NA; cdr3_aa: CAWSVRVTYEQYF; cdr3_nt: TGTGCCTGGAGTGTACGGGTAACCTACGAGCAGTACTTC
cdr3_length: 15; v_call: TRBV19; j_call: TRBJ1-2; clone_size: NA; d_call: TRBD1; cdr3_aa: CASSIDVRQGYGYTF; cdr3_nt: TGTGCCAGTAGTATTGACGTGCGACAGGGTTATGGCTACACCTTC
cdr3_length: 13; v_call: TRBV3-1/TRBV3-2; j_call: TRBJ1-5; clone_size: NA; d_call: NA; cdr3_aa: CASSPDRGGPQHF; cdr3_nt: TGTGCCAGCAGCCCGGACCGGGGAGGGCCCCAGCATTTT
cdr3_length: 13; v_call: TRBV3-1/TRBV3-2; j_call: TRBJ2-3; clone_size: NA; d_call: NA; cdr3_aa: CASSRSGMGGQYF; cdr3_nt: TGTGCCAGCAGTCGATCCGGTATGGGAGGGCAGTATTTT
cdr3_length: 16; v_call: TRBV10-3; j_call: TRBJ2-3; clone_size: NA; d_call: NA; cdr3_aa: CAISPPLVAGRDTQYF; cdr3_nt: TGTGCCATCAGTCCCCCCCTAGTAGCTGGCAGAGATACGCAGTATTTT
cdr3_length: 12; v_call: TRBV11-2; j_call: TRBJ2-3; clone_size: NA; d_call: TRBD2; cdr3_aa: CASSFGLVPQYF; cdr3_nt: TGTGCCAGCAGCTTCGGACTAGTCCCGCAGTATTTT
cdr3_length: 16; v_call: TRBV19; j_call: TRBJ2-2; clone_size: NA; d_call: NA; cdr3_aa: CASSINRDKAAGELFF; cdr3_nt: TGTGCCAGTAGTATAAACCGGGACAAGGCCGCCGGGGAGCTGTTTTTT
cdr3_length: 15; v_call: TRBV5-1; j_call: TRBJ2-1; clone_size: NA; d_call: NA; cdr3_aa: CASSLEGGSYNEQFF; cdr3_nt: TGCGCCAGCAGCTTGGAAGGGGGTTCCTACAATGAGCAGTTCTTC
cdr3_length: 14; v_call: TRBV29-1; j_call: TRBJ1-1; clone_size: NA; d_call: NA; cdr3_aa: CSVEAGGRGGKAFF; cdr3_nt: TGCAGCGTTGAAGCCGGTGGAAGGGGCGGGAAAGCTTTCTTT
cdr3_length: 15; v_call: TRBV2; j_call: TRBJ1-2; clone_size: NA; d_call: TRBD1; cdr3_aa: CASSVQPQGAGGYTF; cdr3_nt: TGTGCCAGCAGTGTCCAACCGCAGGGGGCAGGTGGCTACACCTTC
cdr3_length: 14; v_call: TRBV6-5; j_call: TRBJ1-3; clone_size: NA; d_call: TRBD1; cdr3_aa: CASSRQGTGNTIYF; cdr3_nt: TGTGCCAGCAGTAGACAGGGGACTGGAAACACCATATATTTT
cdr3_length: 13; v_call: TRBV11-3; j_call: TRBJ1-2; clone_size: NA; d_call: TRBD1; cdr3_aa: CASSSDRGYGYTF; cdr3_nt: TGTGCCAGCAGCTCCGACAGGGGATATGGCTACACCTTC
cdr3_length: 13; v_call: TRBV28; j_call: TRBJ2-5; clone_size: NA; d_call: NA; cdr3_aa: CASSPAGVETQYF; cdr3_nt: TGTGCCAGCAGCCCCGCCGGGGTGGAGACCCAGTACTTC
cdr3_length: 16; v_call: TRBV2; j_call: TRBJ2-5; clone_size: NA; d_call: TRBD1; cdr3_aa: CASSDLGQAPEETQYF; cdr3_nt: TGTGCCAGCAGTGATCTGGGACAGGCCCCGGAAGAGACCCAGTACTTC
cdr3_length: 12; v_call: TRBV12-3/TRBV12-4; j_call: TRBJ2-1; clone_size: NA; d_call: TRBD2; cdr3_aa: CASSGGLATSLF; cdr3_nt: TGTGCCAGCAGTGGGGGACTAGCCACGTCGCTCTTC
cdr3_length: 13; v_call: TRBV19; j_call: TRBJ1-5; clone_size: once; d_call: NA; cdr3_aa: CASSIQGDQPQHF; cdr3_nt: TGTGCCAGTAGTATACAGGGTGATCAGCCCCAGCATTTT
cdr3_length: 15; v_call: TRBV10-3; j_call: TRBJ2-7; clone_size: NA; d_call: NA; cdr3_aa: CAISESYSPPDEQYF; cdr3_nt: TGTGCCATCAGTGAGTCCTACAGTCCGCCCGACGAGCAGTACTTC
cdr3_length: 14; v_call: TRBV19; j_call: TRBJ2-4; clone_size: NA; d_call: TRBD2; cdr3_aa: CASSIGGDKNIQYF; cdr3_nt: TGTGCCAGTAGTATTGGGGGGGACAAAAACATTCAGTACTTC
cdr3_length: 12; v_call: TRBV9; j_call: TRBJ1-2; clone_size: NA; d_call: NA; cdr3_aa: CASSVGGGASSF; cdr3_nt: NA
cdr3_length: 14; v_call: TRBV19; j_call: TRBJ1-4; clone_size: once; d_call: TRBD1; cdr3_aa: CASSAGGRNEKLFF; cdr3_nt: TGTGCCAGTAGTGCAGGGGGTCGTAATGAAAAACTGTTTTTT
cdr3_length: 18; v_call: TRBV10-3; j_call: TRBJ2-3; clone_size: NA; d_call: NA; cdr3_aa: CAISQGTPRMTSTDTQYF; cdr3_nt: TGTGCCATCAGTCAGGGGACACCGCGGATGACTAGCACAGATACGCAGTATTTT
cdr3_length: 14; v_call: TRBV7-9; j_call: TRBJ1-1; clone_size: NA; d_call: NA; cdr3_aa: CASSVGFRRAEAFF; cdr3_nt: TGTGCCAGCAGCGTTGGATTCCGGAGGGCTGAAGCTTTCTTT
cdr3_length: 13; v_call: TRBV6-5; j_call: TRBJ2-1; clone_size: NA; d_call: TRBD1; cdr3_aa: CASSWDRRFEQFF; cdr3_nt: TGTGCCAGCAGTTGGGACAGGCGTTTTGAGCAGTTCTTC